The 29 T cell receptor beta chains below all came from one sample that was sequenced in a study of blood T cell repertoires in COVID-19. Using immunoSEQ multiplex PCR, the repertoire was profiled, and TCRdb retains in-frame clones only, with some absent. The repertoire has 100,000 to 150,000 clones, about 81% of them found once; the top ten carry about 18%. The sequenced material came from peripheral blood. These receptors all come from a woman of 80 years or more with acute or convalescent COVID-19.

The CDR3 DNA reads TGTGCCAGCTCGCCCACAGGGAACCAGCCCCAGCATTTT. It is translated as CASSPTGNQPQHF. The V and J genes are TRBV18 and TRBJ1-5, with D possibly being TRBD1 (6 bases). The CDR3 loop spans 13 amino acids. V lost 6 bases and J lost 7, with 13 bases in between. In germline, CDR1 is KGHSH, CDR2 LQKENI.

The CDR3 spells CASSSQGGEETQYF. The CDR3 DNA follows: TGTGCCAGCAGCTCCCAGGGGGGCGAGGAGACCCAGTACTTC. V is TRBV7-8 and J is TRBJ2-5, with a weak D call TRBD1 (7 bases). From germline, CDR1 is SGHVS and CDR2 FQNEAQ. There are 14 residues in the CDR3. V was shortened by 4 bases and J by 5 bases, with 14 bases between the two germline ends. Full variable domain (outside the CDR3, taken from reference TRBV7-8 and TRBJ2-5): GAGVSQSPRYKVAKRGQDVALRCDPISGHVSLFWYQQALGQGPEFLTYFQNEAQLDKSGLPSDRFFAERPEGSVSTLKIQRTQQEDSAVYLCASSSQGGEETQYFGPGTRLLVL.

The chain carries TRBV14 and TRBJ2-1; TRBD2 aligns across 9 bases. CDR3 size: 15 residues. V was pared by 2 bases and J by 6 bases, with 5 bases of the junction left unmatched. Germline lookup yields CDR1 SGHDN and CDR2 FVKESK. The CDR3 nucleotides read TGTGCCAGCAGCCAATCCGCGACTAGCGGCAATGAGCAGTTCTTC. Translation gives CASSQSATSGNEQFF.

This chain joins TRBV3-1 (or the pseudogene TRBV3-2) and TRBJ1-2, with TRBD1 as a possible D gene (5 bases). CDR3 length: 15 residues. Germline V CDR1 and CDR2: LGHDT, YNNKEL (reference sequence). Trimming took 4 bases from V and 5 from J, leaving 17 bases between them. The chain's CDR3 is CASSPQGETLYGYTF. The CDR3 bases are TGTGCCAGCAGCCCCCAGGGTGAAACCCTTTATGGCTACACCTTC.

The rearrangement uses TRBV5-1 and TRBJ1-1; D unclear. The CDR3 totals 13 residues. V gave up 3 bases and J gave up 5 bases, with 11 bases separating them. Germline V CDR1 and CDR2: SGHRS, YFSETQ. CDR3 loop: CASSYRLGTEAFF. The CDR3 DNA is TGCGCCAGCAGCTACCGACTTGGGACTGAAGCTTTCTTT.

The chain uses TRBV12-1 and TRBJ1-1; the table's D call of TRBD1 was not tested on the DNA. TRBV12-1 is tagged as a pseudogene. The CDR3 totals 15 residues. The CDR3 DNA is TGTGCCAGCAGCCTATATACAGGGGGCGAGACTGAAGCTTTCTTT. Translation gives CASSLYTGGETEAFF.

The chain carries TRBV6-5 and TRBJ1-6, with D perhaps TRBD1 (5 bases). Trimming cost V 4 bases and J 8 bases, with 15 bases left between them. Germline V gives CDR1 MNHEY, CDR2 SVGAGI. The CDR3 is 15 residues long. The CDR3 nucleotides are TGTGCCAGCAGTTCACTTAATACAGGCGATTCACCCCTCCACTTT. This encodes CASSSLNTGDSPLHF.

This chain links TRBV6-1 with TRBJ1-5, with a weak D call TRBD1 (5 bases). Germline V gene lookup returns CDR1 MNHNS and CDR2 SASEGT. This CDR3 comprises 14 residues. Trimming shortened V by 3 bases and J by 3 bases, and 9 bases separated the two germline ends. The CDR3, as DNA: TGTGCCAGCAGTGAGGGGCAGCCCAATCAGCCCCAGCATTTT. As protein: CASSEGQPNQPQHF.

This rearrangement joins TRBV7-2 to TRBJ2-5; TRBD2 aligns across 7 bases. The CDR3 extends over 15 amino acids. J gave up 6 bases and V 5 bases, and 12 bases lay outside the gene matches. CDR1 is SGHTA and CDR2 is FQGNSA in the germline V gene. This chain's CDR3 is CASSVSGVNGKTQYF. The CDR3 DNA is TGTGCCAGCAGCGTGAGCGGGGTTAATGGGAAGACCCAGTACTTC.

The V call is TRBV7-6, the J call TRBJ1-6; TRBD1 agrees at 8 bases. Germline loops: CDR1 SGHVS, CDR2 FNYEAQ. With V trimmed by 4 bases and J by 8 bases, 10 bases remained unmatched. CDR3 length: 16 residues. The DNA of the CDR3 is TGTGCCAGCAGCTCCCAGGGGGCGGGATTTGATTCACCCCTCCACTTT. Its protein is CASSSQGAGFDSPLHF.

V gene TRBV19 combines with J gene TRBJ2-7; D might be TRBD2 (5 bases). Trimming left V 4 bases short and J 1 base short, with 11 bases between. Germline V gives CDR1 LNHDA, CDR2 SQIVND (reference sequence). This CDR3 has 14 amino acids. The CDR3 loop reads CASSTGKGSYEQYF. As DNA, the CDR3 is TGTGCCAGTAGTACGGGAAAGGGTTCCTACGAGCAGTACTTC.

This chain uses TRBV30 with TRBJ2-2; tentatively, D is TRBD1 (6 bases). V lost 4 bases and J 7 bases, leaving 7 bases between the germline ends. The CDR3 loop spans 11 amino acids. Per the germline V gene, CDR1 is GTSNPN and CDR2 is SVGIG (reference sequence). The CDR3 sequence is CAWNRDGELFF. The CDR3 DNA is TGTGCCTGGAACAGGGACGGGGAGCTGTTTTTT.

The genes are TRBV7-2 and TRBJ1-3, with a weak D call TRBD1 (5 bases). The CDR3 sequence is 14 residues long. Germline assignment: CDR1 SGHTA and CDR2 FQGNSA. V lost 6 bases and J lost 2, with 11 bases in between. The CDR3 loop reads CASRQGRTGNTIYF. The CDR3 DNA sequence: TGTGCCAGCAGGCAGGGTAGGACTGGAAACACCATATATTTT.

V gene TRBV6-2 or TRBV6-3 combines with J gene TRBJ2-5; maybe TRBD1 (7 bases). The length of the CDR3 is 12 residues. V was clipped by 6 bases and J by 9 bases, with 14 bases between them. The germline CDR1 and CDR2 sequences are MNHEY and SVGEGT. The CDR3 region is CASSDFRGAQYF. The CDR3, as DNA: TGTGCCAGCAGCGACTTCAGGGGGGCCCAGTACTTC.

With regard to this clone: Compared with germline, one end of the junction differs, possibly owing to a read error. The CDR3 sequence: CANSLGQGNNSPLHF. CDR3 coding DNA: TGCGCCAACAGCTTGGGACAGGGAAATAATTCACCCCTCCACTTT. The rearrangement uses TRBV5-1 and TRBJ1-6, with 9 bases that match TRBD1. CDR1 SGHRS and CDR2 YFSETQ come from the germline V gene. The CDR3 loop spans 15 amino acids.

The chain combines TRBV7-6 with TRBJ2-5, with 12 bases fitting TRBD2. V dropped 4 bases and J dropped 1; count of bases not matched to a gene: 7. CDR3 length: 17 residues. Germline assignment: CDR1 SGHVS and CDR2 FNYEAQ. CDR3 protein: CASSSLTSGGLQETQYF. CDR3 in DNA: TGTGCCAGCAGCTCCTTGACTAGCGGGGGACTCCAAGAGACCCAGTACTTC.

This chain links TRBV18 with TRBJ1-3; D is ambiguous. The germline V and J ends were trimmed by 6 bases and 0 bases, with 12 bases remaining between them. The CDR3 has 15 amino acids. Germline CDR1 reads KGHSH; CDR2 reads LQKENI. CDR3 DNA sequence: TGTGCCAGCTCCCCGATAGGAGACTCTGGAAACACCATATATTTT. Translation: CASSPIGDSGNTIYF.

The chain couples TRBV7-2 to TRBJ2-5, with a weak D call TRBD2 (5 bases). V gave up 5 bases and J gave up 2 bases, with 12 bases separating them. Germline-derived CDR1 and CDR2 are SGHTA and FQGNSA. CDR3 length equals 14 residues. The DNA of the CDR3 is TGTGCCAGCAGCGAGGGCAGGCCTCAAGAGACCCAGTACTTC. Its translation: CASSEGRPQETQYF.

This chain joins TRBV5-1 and TRBJ2-3; 8 nucleotides line up with TRBD2. The length of the CDR3 is 16 residues. With 0 bases clipped from V and 6 bases from J, the junction kept 9 bases outside the gene matches. Germline V CDR1 and CDR2: SGHRS, YFSETQ. CDR3 residues: CASSLVGGGRWDTQYF. The CDR3 nucleotides read TGCGCCAGCAGCTTGGTTGGCGGGGGGCGTTGGGATACGCAGTATTTT.

This clone is a singleton in its sample. The DNA of the CDR3 is TGTGCCAGCAGCTCAGGGGAGTATAATTCACCCCTCCACTTT. It yields the protein CASSSGEYNSPLHF. The chain recombines TRBV5-6 with TRBJ1-6; the D gene is possibly TRBD1 (6 bases). The CDR3 totals 14 residues. Trimming cost V 3 bases and J 4 bases, with 8 bases left between them. The germline V gene has CDR1 SGHDT and CDR2 YYEEEE. Drawing the rest from reference TRBV5-6 and TRBJ1-6, the complete variable domain is DAGVTQSPTHLIKTRGQQVTLRCSPKSGHDTVSWYQQALGQGPQFIFQYYEEEERQRGNFPDRFSGHQFPNYSSELNVNALLLGDSALYLCASSSGEYNSPLHFGNGTRLTVT.

The rearrangement links TRBV5-8 to TRBJ1-2; D might be TRBD1 (5 bases). V lost 3 bases and J 2 bases, leaving 8 bases between the germline ends. The CDR3 sequence is 13 residues long. Germline V gene data show CDR1 as SGHTS and CDR2 as YDEGEE. The CDR3 is CASSWGRNYGYTF. CDR3 DNA: TGTGCCAGCAGCTGGGGGAGGAACTATGGCTACACCTTC.

The chain carries TRBV7-2 and TRBJ1-2; 8 nucleotides line up with TRBD1. With V trimmed by 6 bases and J by 7 bases, 13 bases remained unmatched. The germline V gene has CDR1 SGHTA and CDR2 FQGNSA. This CDR3 region has 15 residues. The CDR3 sequence is CASSYGQGGTIGYTF. CDR3 sequence (DNA): TGTGCCAGCAGTTACGGACAGGGAGGAACTATTGGCTACACCTTC.

The rearrangement links TRBV6-4 to TRBJ2-1, with D maybe TRBD1 (5 bases). The V gene's germline CDR1 is MRHNA and CDR2 SNTAGT. The V end lost 4 bases, the J end lost 8 bases, and 12 bases lay between the germline ends. The CDR3 extends over 13 amino acids. The CDR3 here is CASSVVQGDEQFF. The CDR3, as DNA: TGTGCCAGCAGTGTCGTCCAGGGCGATGAGCAGTTCTTC.

The chain is built from TRBV4-1 and TRBJ2-7; D gene unclear. CDR1 is MGHRA, CDR2 YSYEKL, per germline. V was cut by 5 bases and J by 0 bases, with 17 bases left in between. The CDR3 covers 16 residues. CDR3 region: CASSLRSIESSYEQYF. CDR3 nucleotide sequence: TGCGCCAGCAGCTTAAGATCAATAGAGAGCTCCTACGAGCAGTACTTC.

The CDR3 loop is CASSQDGGGLYNEQFF. The CDR3 nucleotides are TGTGCCAGCAGCCAAGACGGGGGGGGCTTATACAATGAGCAGTTCTTC. The chain joins TRBV7-6 to TRBJ2-1, with 8 bases that match TRBD2. CDR3 length: 16 amino acids. J gave up 4 bases and V 5 bases, and 10 bases lay outside the gene matches. Germline V gives CDR1 SGHVS, CDR2 FNYEAQ.

The gene calls are TRBV19 and TRBJ2-3, with 7 positions matching TRBD2. The CDR3 runs 15 residues. Germline-derived CDR1 and CDR2 are LNHDA and SQIVND (reference sequence). Germline trimming cut 5 bases from V and 3 bases from J; bases unmatched to any gene: 8. As DNA, the CDR3 is TGTGCCAGTAGTCTGGGCGGGAGAGGGACAGATACGCAGTATTTT. As protein: CASSLGGRGTDTQYF.

This sequence joins TRBV6-2 or TRBV6-3 and TRBJ2-3; TRBD2 agrees at 10 bases. The length of the CDR3 is 18 residues. Germline CDR1 MNHEY, CDR2 SVGEGT. V gave up 2 bases and J gave up 4 bases; unmatched junction bases: 12. CDR3 loop: CASSYHASSGSGADTQYF. CDR3 coding DNA: TGTGCCAGCAGTTACCACGCCTCTAGCGGGAGTGGGGCAGATACGCAGTATTTT.

This chain uses TRBV18 with TRBJ1-1; possibly TRBD1 for D (6 bases). CDR1 and CDR2 from the germline V gene are KGHSH and LQKENI. Trimming took off 4 bases at V and 5 bases at J, with 11 bases between the two ends. This CDR3 has 13 amino acids. CDR3 bases: TGTGCCAGCTCACGGGAGAGGGGGACTGAAGCTTTCTTT. Translation: CASSRERGTEAFF.

This clone was counted a single time. The chain uses TRBV11-2 and TRBJ2-7, with TRBD1 identical over 8 bases. Germline assignment: CDR1 SGHAT and CDR2 FQNNGV. The V and J ends lost 3 bases and 2 bases, in that order; junction bases with no gene match: 6. The CDR3 is 15 residues long. The CDR3: CASSLTGALTYEQYF. The CDR3 nucleotides read TGTGCCAGCAGCTTGACAGGGGCCCTTACCTACGAGCAGTACTTC.